The source of this T cell receptor beta chain is a study of blood T cells in healthy people across ages. Combining a sample-barcoded 5' primer with a J-beta primer mix, a second PCR ran for roughly 7 to 11 cycles. Tags on each cDNA molecule came from a template-switch adaptor with 12 random nucleotides. TCRdb processed the 5' RACE reads anew with MiXCR; each CDR3 protein has one entry. In the table there are around 500,000 distinct CDR3 sequences, 25% to 35% of which are singletons. There are a few counts of this clonotype. Per the germline V gene, CDR1 is DFQATT and CDR2 is SNEGSKA (reference sequence). This CDR3 is 17 amino acids long. V was shortened by 5 bases and J by 2 bases, with 24 bases between the two germline ends. Each sample yielded at least 6 million isolated PBMCs. These same records also appear under a second study, on T cells of mothers and their children.

This sequence joins TRBV20-1 and TRBJ1-1; unclear D gene. This clonotype was obtained from a boy aged 2 to 9 in good health. Source material: blood. CDR3 in DNA: TGCAGTGCTCTAAGTATGTTGGTGGCGGCCCTTAACACTGAAGCTTTCTTT. It translates to CSALSMLVAALNTEAFF.